This T cell receptor (beta chain) derives from a study of CD8+ T cells in alopecia areata. At the level of the study: Treated patients were given oral tofacitinib, which was dosed at 5 to 10 mg twice daily. General study findings and limits: Compared with normal scalp, lesional scalp had higher clonality and more expanded CD8+ clones.

Comment on this clone: Its target is unknown.

Following extraction, RNA underwent reverse transcription to cDNA, which served as the sequencing template. Here immunoSEQ multiplex PCR was the method, and the copy in TCRdb shows in-frame clones only, minus some. The profile shows roughly 200,000 clones, roughly 60% of them singletons. From germline, CDR1 is SNHLY and CDR2 FYNNEI. V lost 9 bases and J lost 2, with 15 bases in between. This CDR3 has 14 amino acids. The TCR comes from a human donor with alopecia areata. The sequences come from CD4+ T cells sorted from blood, collected at week 0. This rearrangement joins TRBV2 to TRBJ2-3; maybe TRBD2 (5 bases). The CDR3 nucleotides are TGTGCCAGACAAACGACTACCCTCACAGATACGCAGTATTTT. Its translation: CARQTTTLTDTQYF.